This T cell receptor (beta chain) was profiled in a study of cytomegalovirus exposure and HLA in healthy donors. Only in-frame clones appear in the TCRdb table, and some are missing; sequencing was by immunoSEQ multiplex PCR. Found here are about 160,000 clones, approximately 87% of them singletons; the top ten hold about 6%. A few counts support this clone. The antigen is not known. Trimming pared 6 bases from V and 4 bases from J, leaving 10 bases between. From germline, CDR1 is LNHDA and CDR2 SQIVND (reference sequence). The CDR3 loop spans 13 amino acids. Notes on the study in general: As confirmed in vitro, three CMV-associated chains were specific for CMV antigens. Despite most TCR sequences being rare, some public TCRs occurred in many donors. The study put 150 to 200 TCR beta chains on its list as cytomegalovirus-associated. Reportedly, cytomegalovirus status was diagnosed with high sensitivity and specificity.

The sequence was collected from a woman in her twenties or thirties in good health and CMV-seronegative. The sample comprised PBMCs. The rearrangement uses TRBV19 and TRBJ1-5, with D tentatively TRBD1 (6 bases). The CDR3 sequence: CASSTDRNQPQHF. The CDR3 coding sequence is TGTGCCAGTAGCACCGACAGGAATCAGCCCCAGCATTTT.